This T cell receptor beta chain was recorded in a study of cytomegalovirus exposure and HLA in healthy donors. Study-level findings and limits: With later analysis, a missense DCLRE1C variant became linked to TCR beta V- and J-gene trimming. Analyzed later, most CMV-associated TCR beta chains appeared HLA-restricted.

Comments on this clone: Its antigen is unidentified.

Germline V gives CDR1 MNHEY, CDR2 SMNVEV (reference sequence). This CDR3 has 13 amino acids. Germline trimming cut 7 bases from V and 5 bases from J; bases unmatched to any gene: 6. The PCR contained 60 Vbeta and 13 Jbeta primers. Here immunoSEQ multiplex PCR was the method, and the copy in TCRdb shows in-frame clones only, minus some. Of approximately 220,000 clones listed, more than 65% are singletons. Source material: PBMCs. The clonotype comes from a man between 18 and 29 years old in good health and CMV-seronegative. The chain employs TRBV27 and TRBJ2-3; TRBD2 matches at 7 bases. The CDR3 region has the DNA TGTGCCAGCAAAACTAGCGCCGTAGATACGCAGTATTTT. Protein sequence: CASKTSAVDTQYF.